This T cell receptor beta chain was sequenced for a study of T cells after yellow fever vaccination. Universal primer sites and UMIs were introduced during 5'RACE template-switching synthesis of TCR cDNA. MiXCR, run by TCRdb on the 5' RACE reads, gives a single entry per CDR3 protein. Of 150,000 or so distinct CDR3 sequences listed, roughly 9% are singletons. Germline-derived CDR1 and CDR2 are MNHEY and SVGAGI. The V gene lost 8 bases and the J gene lost 5 bases, with 24 bases spanning the gap. This CDR3 comprises 16 residues. This TCR derives from a man between 18 and 35 years old who received the YFV17D yellow fever vaccine. This chain links TRBV6-5 with TRBJ1-1; D may be TRBD1 (6 bases). The sequencing here drew on CD8+ T cells sorted from PBMCs, taken 45 days after the yellow fever booster vaccination. CDR3 sequence (DNA): TGTGCCAGCTTATTACCTGAAGCCGGGGGGCGGACTGAAGCTTTCTTT. Its translation: CASLLPEAGGRTEAFF.